The T cell receptor (beta chain) under discussion was sequenced for a study of CD8+CD57+ T cells in acquired aplastic anemia. Study-wide context: DNA from sorted CD4+ and CD8+ cells averaged approximately 2.9 ug. Study-level findings and limits: Patients and controls were found to share around 30 CD8+ CDR3 sequences.

TCR beta VDJ combinations and CDR3 sequences were profiled from genomic DNA. TCRdb re-derived calls from the reads in MiXCR, one entry per CDR3 protein. The table includes approximately 170,000 distinct CDR3 sequences, about 45% detected once. Points on this clonotype: Its antigen is not identified.

The CDR3 sequence is 14 residues long. Germline V lookup: CDR1 MGHDK, CDR2 SYGVNS. The junction had 10 bases not matched to a gene; V was cut back by 8 bases and J by 5 bases. Patients selected for sequencing had displayed CD8+CD57+ cell expansion by flow cytometry. Acquired aplastic anemia of severe grade affected all patients. The chain employs TRBV25-1 and TRBJ2-7; 9 bases align to TRBD1. This TCR derives from a human donor with aplastic anemia. The specimen was sorted CD4+, CD8+, or CD8+CD57+ T cells (not recorded which) from PBMCs. Here the CDR3 DNA reads TGTGCCAGCTCCCTGGGACAGGGACCCCACGAGCAGTACGTC. Encoded protein: CASSLGQGPHEQYV.